These 30 T cell receptor beta chains were sequenced from one sample in a study of T cell responses to AZD1222 COVID-19 vaccine. Sequencing was performed with immunoSEQ multiplex PCR; in TCRdb, only in-frame clones are kept and a portion is missing. This table has 100,000 to 150,000 clones, 90% appearing once. Sequenced material: peripheral blood, taken on day 0 of AZD1222 vaccination. The receptors were sampled from an adult in good health.

The rearrangement uses TRBV29-1 and TRBJ1-3; D is uncertain. V was shortened by 7 bases and J by 7 bases, with 8 bases between the two germline ends. CDR1 SQVTM and CDR2 ANQGSEA come from the germline V gene. This CDR3 has 10 amino acids. The CDR3 reads CSAWGNTIYF. DNA for the CDR3: TGCAGCGCTTGGGGTAACACCATATATTTT.

The V gene is TRBV6-2 or TRBV6-3, the J gene TRBJ1-6, with a weak D call TRBD1 (5 bases). The germline V and J ends were trimmed by 6 bases and 9 bases, with 15 bases remaining between them. The CDR3 loop spans 14 amino acids. Germline lookup yields CDR1 MNHEY and CDR2 SVGEGT. CDR3 in amino acids: CASSSWGTSSPLHF. The CDR3 DNA reads as TGTGCCAGCAGCTCGTGGGGGACCAGTTCACCCCTCCACTTT.

This clone was counted once. The chain links TRBV5-5 to TRBJ2-2, with 7 nucleotides matching TRBD2. Germline lookup yields CDR1 SGHKS and CDR2 YYEKEE (reference sequence). The V gene end was trimmed by 2 bases and the J gene end by 4 bases; junction bases not matched to a gene: 2. The CDR3 sequence is 14 residues long. CDR3: CASSLLALTGELFF. The CDR3 DNA reads as TGTGCCAGCAGCTTACTAGCGCTCACCGGGGAGCTGTTTTTT.

The chain has TRBV6-5 and TRBJ2-2; maybe TRBD2 (6 bases). CDR1 and CDR2 from the germline V gene are MNHEY and SVGAGI. Trimming took 2 bases from V and 7 from J, leaving 11 bases between them. The CDR3 covers 14 residues. CDR3 loop: CASSYVGTGGELFF. The CDR3 coding sequence is TGTGCCAGCAGTTACGTGGGGACTGGCGGGGAGCTGTTTTTT.

This chain connects TRBV7-2 to TRBJ1-3, with 7 nucleotides matching TRBD1. V was pared by 5 bases and J by 4 bases, with 11 bases of the junction left unmatched. CDR1 is SGHTA, CDR2 FQGNSA, per germline. The CDR3 spans 16 residues. The CDR3 here is CASSPPPPTGGNTIYF. The CDR3 nucleotides read TGTGCCAGCAGCCCCCCTCCGCCGACAGGGGGAAACACCATATATTTT.

The chain uses TRBV2 and TRBJ1-5, with TRBD1 matching 12 bases. Germline-derived CDR1 and CDR2 are SNHLY and FYNNEI. CDR3 size: 17 residues. V was pared by 6 bases and J by 2 bases, with 8 bases of the junction left unmatched. As DNA, the CDR3 is TGTGCCAGCAGCGGGACAGGGGGCGCCAGGGGCAATCAGCCCCAGCATTTT. Its protein product is CASSGTGGARGNQPQHF.

The chain couples TRBV3-1 (or the pseudogene TRBV3-2) to TRBJ1-1; 7 bases fit TRBD1. J lost 1 base, V lost 1 base, and 6 bases had no gene match. CDR3 length: 16 residues. Per germline, CDR1 LGHDT and CDR2 YNNKEL (reference sequence). The CDR3 DNA reads as TGTGCCAGCAGCCAAGTAACCGGGACAGCGAACACTGAAGCTTTCTTT. This gives the protein CASSQVTGTANTEAFF.

The chain couples TRBV23-1 to TRBJ1-6; 7 positions agree with TRBD1. TRBV23-1 is an ORF, and what it does is uncertain. The V segment lost 0 bases and the J segment 7 bases; nucleotides outside the gene matches: 15. The CDR3 consists of 19 residues. The CDR3 reads CASSQSRSLGDSLNSPLHF. The CDR3 nucleotides are TGCGCCAGCAGTCAATCGAGGTCGTTGGGGGACAGTTTGAATTCACCCCTCCACTTT.

The chain joins TRBV2 to TRBJ2-3; no clear D gene. V lost 8 bases, J lost 4 bases, and 7 bases lay in between. Germline CDR1 SNHLY, CDR2 FYNNEI. The CDR3 is 11 residues long. The CDR3 sequence is CASPDADTQYF. The CDR3 DNA reads TGTGCCAGCCCAGACGCAGATACGCAGTATTTT.

The chain uses TRBV4-2 and TRBJ1-2, with D maybe TRBD1 (5 bases). This CDR3 region has 15 residues. The germline gives CDR1 LGHNA, CDR2 YNFKEQ. V shed 0 bases and J shed 8 bases, with 16 bases lying between them. CDR3 bases: TGTGCCAGCAGCCAAGACTCCGTTCGGGGCCGGGGCTACACCTTC. It codes for CASSQDSVRGRGYTF.

The chain couples TRBV28 to TRBJ1-6, with D uncertain. Germline V lookup: CDR1 MDHEN, CDR2 SYDVKM. The CDR3 has 13 residues. The V end lost 5 bases, the J end lost 14 bases, and 16 bases lay between the germline ends. The CDR3 sequence is CASSIPSIRSLHF. The CDR3 DNA reads as TGTGCCAGCAGTATCCCGTCCATCAGGTCCCTCCACTTT.

The chain combines TRBV7-9 with TRBJ2-7; D possibly matches TRBD1 or TRBD2 (7 bases each). Germline CDR1 SEHNR, CDR2 FQNEAQ (reference sequence). Trimming removed 3 bases at V and 1 base at J, with 16 bases between. The CDR3 has 16 residues. This chain's CDR3 is CASSFGRGRGSYEQYF. The CDR3 bases are TGTGCCAGCAGCTTTGGGAGGGGGCGCGGGTCCTACGAGCAGTACTTC.

The CDR3: CASSPSGLAGETQYF. The CDR3 bases are TGCGCCAGCAGCCCGAGCGGACTAGCAGGAGAGACCCAGTACTTC. The chain is built from TRBV4-3 and TRBJ2-5; TRBD2 aligns across 8 bases. The CDR3 is 15 amino acids. CDR1 and CDR2 (germline): LGHNA, YSLEER. Trimming at V came to 4 bases and at J to 4 bases, leaving 8 bases not matched to a gene.

The chain joins TRBV6-5 to TRBJ2-1; 7 bases fit TRBD1. Germline CDR1 MNHEY, CDR2 SVGAGI. The J segment lost 3 bases and the V segment lost 5 bases, leaving 7 bases of the junction unmatched. The CDR3 spans 15 residues. Here the CDR3 reads CASSRTGDNYNEQFF. The CDR3 DNA follows: TGTGCCAGCAGTCGGACAGGTGATAACTACAATGAGCAGTTCTTC.

The rearrangement uses TRBV20-1 and TRBJ1-3; D perhaps matches TRBD1 (6 bases). The germline V gene has CDR1 DFQATT and CDR2 SNEGSKA (reference sequence). The CDR3 sequence is 11 residues long. V lost 8 bases and J 4 bases, leaving 9 bases between the germline ends. DNA for the CDR3: TGCAGTCCGACAGGCGGAAACACCATATATTTT. Encoded protein: CSPTGGNTIYF.

This clone has ten or more counts. J is TRBJ2-2 and V is TRBV6-4; D uncertain. CDR1 and CDR2 from the germline V gene are MRHNA and SNTAGT. This CDR3 spans 14 amino acids. V lost 4 bases and J 3 bases, leaving 9 bases between the germline ends. The CDR3 region has the DNA TGTGCCAGCAGTGTCTCTGGGGACACCGGGGAGCTGTTTTTT. It codes for CASSVSGDTGELFF.

The sample holds a few counts of this clone. The chain joins TRBV6-6 to TRBJ1-2; 10 bases map to TRBD1. The V segment lost 2 bases and the J segment 4 bases; nucleotides outside the gene matches: 4. CDR3 size: 15 residues. Germline CDR1 and CDR2: MNHNY and SVGAGI (reference sequence). CDR3 protein: CASSYPDRGVYGYTF. CDR3 DNA sequence: TGTGCCAGCAGTTACCCGGACAGGGGGGTCTATGGCTACACCTTC.

The chain couples TRBV11-3 to TRBJ1-1; weak D call: TRBD1 (5 bases). This CDR3 region has 12 residues. Germline CDR1 is SGHNT and CDR2 is YENEEA. V shed 8 bases and J shed 4 bases, with 11 bases lying between them. The CDR3 loop is CASSDSPTEAFF. The DNA for the CDR3 is TGTGCCAGCTCAGACAGCCCCACTGAAGCTTTCTTT.

This clone has only one observation. The rearrangement uses TRBV11-2 and TRBJ2-3; 11 nucleotides agree with TRBD2. The V gene end was trimmed by 3 bases and the J gene end by 5 bases; junction bases not matched to a gene: 4. The CDR3 runs 15 residues. The germline gives CDR1 SGHAT, CDR2 FQNNGV. CDR3 sequence (DNA): TGTGCCAGCAGCTTTACTAGCGGGGGACGAGATACGCAGTATTTT. Amino acid sequence: CASSFTSGGRDTQYF. The full variable domain, with the rest looked up from reference TRBV11-2 and TRBJ2-3, is EAGVAQSPRYKIIEKRQSVAFWCNPISGHATLYWYQQILGQGPKLLIQFQNNGVVDDSQLPKDRFSAERLKGVDSTLKIQPAKLEDSAVYLCASSFTSGGRDTQYFGPGTRLTVL.

This chain uses TRBV14 with TRBJ2-2; 9 positions match TRBD1. CDR3 length equals 14 residues. Germline loops: CDR1 SGHDN, CDR2 FVKESK. J was trimmed by 5 bases and V by 4 bases; bases with no gene match: 2. The CDR3 sequence is CASSRQGVTGELFF. CDR3 bases: TGTGCCAGCAGCCGACAGGGGGTAACCGGGGAGCTGTTTTTT.

V and J are TRBV28 and TRBJ1-2, with 7 nucleotides matching TRBD1. This CDR3 is 14 amino acids long. The germline CDR1 and CDR2 sequences are MDHEN and SYDVKM. J was trimmed by 3 bases and V by 2 bases; bases with no gene match: 3. In nucleotides, the CDR3 is TGTGCCAGCAGTTTAGACGGACAGGACTATGGCTACACCTTC. Translating gives CASSLDGQDYGYTF.

CDR3 nucleotides: TGTGCCAGCATCCAGGGTGGCGTCCTGACTTTC. It is translated as CASIQGGVLTF. The chain uses TRBV12-3 or TRBV12-4 and TRBJ2-6; D is possibly TRBD1 (5 bases). The CDR3 totals 11 residues. V was clipped by 7 bases and J by 12 bases, with 10 bases between them.

V is TRBV19 and J is TRBJ1-2, with 7 positions matching TRBD1. Per germline, CDR1 LNHDA and CDR2 SQIVND (reference sequence). V shed 3 bases and J 4 bases; nucleotides not matched to a gene: 20. The CDR3 is made up of 19 amino acids. The CDR3 sequence: CASSMTKRGTALFGYGYTF. CDR3 coding DNA: TGTGCCAGTAGTATGACGAAACGAGGGACAGCTCTATTCGGCTATGGCTACACCTTC.

This chain links TRBV27 with TRBJ1-2; D unclear. The CDR3 extends over 12 amino acids. V was cut by 5 bases and J by 2 bases, with 6 bases left in between. In germline, CDR1 is MNHEY, CDR2 SMNVEV (reference sequence). DNA of the CDR3: TGTGCCAGCAGTGGCGACAACTATGGCTACACCTTC. This codes for CASSGDNYGYTF.

The chain uses TRBV18 and TRBJ1-2; D is uncertain. Germline values: CDR1 KGHSH, CDR2 LQKENI. The CDR3 consists of 12 residues. The ends were cut back, 3 bases at V and 3 bases at J, with 5 bases in the middle. As DNA, the CDR3 is TGTGCCAGCTCACCTGAGGACTATGGCTACACCTTC. It translates to CASSPEDYGYTF.

V gene TRBV28 combines with J gene TRBJ1-1, with D unclear. Germline V CDR1 and CDR2: MDHEN, SYDVKM. The CDR3 totals 12 residues. Trimming took 4 bases from V and 5 from J, leaving 8 bases between them. The chain's CDR3 is CASSSPRTEAFF. DNA for the CDR3: TGTGCCAGCAGTTCCCCGAGAACTGAAGCTTTCTTT.

This sequence joins TRBV9 and TRBJ1-4, with unresolved D. Germline values: CDR1 SGDLS, CDR2 YYNGEE. The CDR3 loop spans 15 amino acids. V lost 3 bases, J lost 5 bases, and 14 bases lay in between. The CDR3 protein is CASSAEDGPNEKLFF. The CDR3 nucleotides read TGTGCCAGCAGCGCCGAGGACGGCCCCAATGAAAAACTGTTTTTT.

The chain combines TRBV9 with TRBJ2-1; TRBD2 aligns across 8 bases. V was pared by 5 bases and J by 6 bases, with 7 bases of the junction left unmatched. The CDR3 spans 14 residues. Germline V gives CDR1 SGDLS, CDR2 YYNGEE. The CDR3 bases are TGTGCCAGCAGTCGGGGGGGCCCCGCCAATGAGCAGTTCTTC. It yields the protein CASSRGGPANEQFF.

The CDR3 coding sequence is TGTGCCATCAGTGAGGGGGGGGGCTTTGAAAAACTGTTTTTT. Protein sequence: CAISEGGGFEKLFF. The chain carries TRBV10-3 and TRBJ1-4; D possibly corresponds to TRBD1 (6 bases). Between the trimmed V and J ends, which lost 2 bases and 7 bases, there was a span of 11 bases. This CDR3 spans 14 amino acids. Germline-derived CDR1 and CDR2 are ENHRY and SYGVKD.

This clone was detected only a few times. The CDR3 bases are TGTGCCAGTAAACCCGGGCAGGGTAGGGGAGGCTACACCTTC. The encoded protein is CASKPGQGRGGYTF. This chain uses TRBV19 with TRBJ1-2; tentative D call: TRBD1 (5 bases). Trimming removed 7 bases at V and 8 bases at J, with 20 bases between. Germline values: CDR1 LNHDA, CDR2 SQIVND (reference sequence). The CDR3 length is 14 residues.